The 10 T cell receptor beta chains listed next were all sequenced from one sample in a study of OX40 agonist ivuxolimab in advanced cancers. The table came from immunoSEQ multiplex PCR; TCRdb's copy has only in-frame clones and leaves some out. The repertoire holds roughly 50,000 clones, with roughly 84% as singletons. The material was CD4+ or CD8+ T cells sorted from blood, obtained in a trial of the OX40 agonist ivuxolimab. The receptor source for this set is an adult with an advanced solid tumor such as melanoma, head and neck, liver or kidney cancer.

The chain recombines TRBV5-1 with TRBJ1-1; the D gene is possibly TRBD1 (6 bases). The germline V gene encodes CDR1 SGHRS and CDR2 YFSETQ. The CDR3 length is 14 residues. The V and J ends lost 5 bases and 2 bases respectively, with 13 bases between them. The CDR3 DNA is TGCGCCAGCAGAAAGGGACATACTAACACTGAAGCTTTCTTT. Its protein product is CASRKGHTNTEAFF.

V is TRBV10-3 and J is TRBJ2-1; TRBD2 matches 14 bases. The trim removed 11 bases at V and 9 bases at J, leaving 12 bases unmatched. The CDR3 runs to 15 residues. Germline values: CDR1 ENHRY, CDR2 SYGVKD. In nucleotides, the CDR3 is TGTGCCGCCCTACCGGGACTAGCGGGAGTCGGTGAGCAGTTCTTC. As protein: CAALPGLAGVGEQFF.

The gene calls are TRBV28 and TRBJ1-6; D gene ambiguous. CDR3 length: 15 amino acids. Trimming shortened V by 4 bases and J by 10 bases, and 17 bases separated the two germline ends. CDR1 and CDR2 (germline): MDHEN, SYDVKM. CDR3 sequence reads: CASSSLDGARSPLHF. The CDR3 nucleotides read TGTGCCAGCAGTTCTCTCGACGGTGCCCGATCACCCCTCCACTTT.

V usage is TRBV2 and J usage is TRBJ2-4, with D unresolved. The CDR3 has 16 residues. The germline V gene encodes CDR1 SNHLY and CDR2 FYNNEI. V lost 7 bases to trimming and J lost 0 bases, with 16 bases between them. CDR3 DNA sequence: TGTGCCAGCACCCCCTCGAGAAACCCAGCCAAAAACATTCAGTACTTC. Protein: CASTPSRNPAKNIQYF.

In this sample, this clone turned up once. The gene calls are TRBV30 and TRBJ2-5; 11 bases agree with TRBD2. The CDR3 runs 13 residues. Trimming cost V 4 bases and J 7 bases; bases outside gene matches: 5. CDR1 is GTSNPN, CDR2 SVGIG, per germline (reference sequence). The CDR3, as DNA: TGTGCCTGGAAGGCTCTAGCGGGGGGGACCCAGTACTTC. This encodes CAWKALAGGTQYF. The whole variable domain, filled in from reference TRBV30 and TRBJ2-5, reads SQTIHQWPATLVQPVGSPLSLECTVEGTSNPNLYWYRQAAGRGLQLLFYSVGIGQISSEVPQNLSASRPQDRQFILSSKKLLLSDSGFYLCAWKALAGGTQYFGPGTRLLVL.

DNA for the CDR3: TGTGCCAGCAGCGCGACAGGGGCCGGCGTTATGGATAGCGAGCAGTTCTTC. It is translated as CASSATGAGVMDSEQFF. This chain joins TRBV7-3 and TRBJ2-1, with 8 bases lining up with TRBD1. CDR1 and CDR2 from the germline V gene are SGHTA and FQGTGA. With V trimmed by 5 bases and J by 10 bases, 19 bases remained unmatched. The CDR3 covers 17 residues.

This clone has a handful of counts. V is TRBV20-1 and J is TRBJ1-3; D ambiguous. In germline, CDR1 is DFQATT, CDR2 SNEGSKA (reference sequence). This CDR3 has 11 amino acids. With 0 bases removed from V and 6 bases from J, the gap between germline ends came to 3 bases. The CDR3 region is CSARDQNTIYF. The CDR3 nucleotides are TGCAGTGCTAGAGATCAAAACACCATATATTTT.

The V call is TRBV5-1, the J call TRBJ2-7; no definite D call. V gave up 0 bases and J gave up 0 bases, with 16 bases separating them. CDR3 size: 17 residues. Germline V gene data show CDR1 as SGHRS and CDR2 as YFSETQ. The DNA of the CDR3 is TGCGCCAGCAGCTTGGTACCCTCGGACGCGAGCTCCTACGAGCAGTACTTC. Translation: CASSLVPSDASSYEQYF.

The chain has TRBV2 and TRBJ2-3; possible D gene TRBD2, 5 bases. CDR1 and CDR2 (germline): SNHLY, FYNNEI. The CDR3 totals 13 residues. Between the trimmed V and J ends, which lost 10 bases and 4 bases, there was a span of 15 bases. The DNA of the CDR3 is TGTGCCACCCAGCGGACCCCCTCAGATACGCAGTATTTT. Residues: CATQRTPSDTQYF. Complete variable domain (other parts from reference TRBV2 and TRBJ2-3): EPEVTQTPSHQVTQMGQEVILRCVPISNHLYFYWYRQILGQKVEFLVSFYNNEISEKSEIFDDQFSVERPDGSNFTLKIRSTKLEDSAMYFCATQRTPSDTQYFGPGTRLTVL.

The CDR3 DNA reads TGTGCCAGCAGCAGATACGGACAGGGGGTCTACAATGAGCAGTTCTTC. Translation gives CASSRYGQGVYNEQFF. The chain is built from TRBV9 and TRBJ2-1, with 10 bases that match TRBD1. The CDR3 is 16 amino acids. V shed 4 bases, J shed 3 bases, and the junction held 7 bases outside the gene matches. Germline V gene data show CDR1 as SGDLS and CDR2 as YYNGEE.